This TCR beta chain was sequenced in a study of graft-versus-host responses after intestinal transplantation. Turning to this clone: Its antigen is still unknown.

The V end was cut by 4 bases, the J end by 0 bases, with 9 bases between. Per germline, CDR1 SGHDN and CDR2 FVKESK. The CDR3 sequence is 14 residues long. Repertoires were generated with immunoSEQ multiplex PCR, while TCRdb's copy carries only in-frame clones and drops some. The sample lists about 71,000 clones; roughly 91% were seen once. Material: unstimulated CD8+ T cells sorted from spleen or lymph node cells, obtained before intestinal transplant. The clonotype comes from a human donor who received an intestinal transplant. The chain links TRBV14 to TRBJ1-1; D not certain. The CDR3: CASSLLVMNTEAFF. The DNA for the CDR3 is TGTGCCAGCAGCCTACTAGTCATGAACACTGAAGCTTTCTTT.